This T cell receptor beta chain emerged from a study of shared clonotypes between healthy human individuals. V shed 2 bases and J shed 5 bases, with 13 bases lying between them. The CDR3 extends over 13 amino acids. Germline V gives CDR1 GTSNPN, CDR2 SVGIG (reference sequence). The protocol was immunoSEQ multiplex PCR, while the TCRdb copy is restricted to in-frame clones and leaves out a portion. The table has some 2 million clones, about 95% seen once. The clonotype originates from a man aged 18 to 35 in good health. Sequencing input: naive CD4+ T cells sorted from blood. The sample's subset: CD45RA+ positively selected. This rearrangement joins TRBV30 to TRBJ2-7; TRBD1 is a possible D gene (5 bases). The CDR3 here is CAWSLGQVHEQYF. The CDR3, as DNA: TGTGCCTGGAGTTTGGGGCAAGTCCACGAGCAGTACTTC.